The 28 T cell receptor beta chains listed next were all sequenced from one sample in a study of blood T cell repertoires in COVID-19. Data came from immunoSEQ multiplex PCR; TCRdb stores just in-frame clones and leaves some out. The profile shows a few hundred thousand clones, 89% of them singletons. The sample taken for sequencing was PBMCs or T cells enriched from blood (not recorded which). The receptors were sampled from a woman aged 40 to 50 who had recovered from COVID-19.

This chain links TRBV18 with TRBJ2-1; TRBD2 matches 11 bases. The germline V gene encodes CDR1 KGHSH and CDR2 LQKENI. This CDR3 comprises 18 residues. The V and J ends lost 6 bases and 2 bases, in that order; junction bases with no gene match: 12. DNA for the CDR3: TGTGCCAGCTCGTCCGGGACTAGCGGTAACAAGCCCTACAATGAGCAGTTCTTC. It encodes CASSSGTSGNKPYNEQFF.

This chain links TRBV24-1 with TRBJ2-3; D possibly corresponds to TRBD1 (5 bases). Trimming removed 9 bases at V and 6 bases at J, with 6 bases between. Germline CDR1 and CDR2: KGHDR and SFDVKD. This CDR3 has 10 residues. CDR3 bases: TGTGCCACCGGGGCGGATACGCAGTATTTT. Encoded protein: CATGADTQYF.

This sequence joins TRBV4-3 and TRBJ1-1; TRBD1 matches 7 bases. The CDR3 is 16 residues long. Looked up from germline, CDR1 is LGHNA and CDR2 is YSLEER. The V segment lost 0 bases and the J segment 6 bases; nucleotides outside the gene matches: 10. The CDR3 spells CASSQDIRGPLPEAFF. For the CDR3, the DNA is TGCGCCAGCAGCCAAGATATAAGGGGGCCCCTCCCTGAAGCTTTCTTT.

This clone was detected only a few times. The chain uses TRBV15 and TRBJ2-1; D perhaps matches TRBD2 (6 bases). The V end was cut by 5 bases, the J end by 4 bases, with 12 bases between. The CDR3 is made up of 14 amino acids. Germline lookup yields CDR1 LNHNV and CDR2 YYDKDF (reference sequence). The CDR3 sequence: CATSRSGIYNEQFF. As DNA, the CDR3 is TGTGCCACCAGCCGTAGCGGAATATACAATGAGCAGTTCTTC.

The gene calls are TRBV9 and TRBJ2-1; 10 nucleotides match TRBD1. The V segment lost 4 bases and the J segment 9 bases; nucleotides outside the gene matches: 7. Germline V CDR1 and CDR2: SGDLS, YYNGEE. The CDR3 sequence is 14 residues long. The CDR3 region is CASSPWGQGPEQFF. The DNA for the CDR3 is TGTGCCAGCAGCCCTTGGGGACAGGGGCCTGAGCAGTTCTTC.

The chain links TRBV5-1 to TRBJ2-5, with TRBD2 matching over 8 bases. J was trimmed by 3 bases and V by 0 bases; bases with no gene match: 10. The CDR3 spans 17 residues. The germline V gene encodes CDR1 SGHRS and CDR2 YFSETQ. The CDR3 region is CASSLAVAGFSEETQYF. The CDR3 DNA sequence: TGCGCCAGCAGCTTGGCGGTAGCGGGGTTTTCTGAAGAGACCCAGTACTTC.

V and J are TRBV27 and TRBJ2-1; possible D gene TRBD2, 5 bases. CDR1 is MNHEY and CDR2 is SMNVEV in the germline V gene (reference sequence). The CDR3 is 14 amino acids. V shed 6 bases and J shed 2 bases, with 11 bases lying between them. CDR3 DNA sequence: TGTGCCAGCAGACACCGGGAACCCTACAATGAGCAGTTCTTC. This translates into CASRHREPYNEQFF.

The chain is built from TRBV6-2 or TRBV6-3 and TRBJ1-2; TRBD1 matches at 9 bases. Germline V gene data show CDR1 as MNHEY and CDR2 as SVGEGT. The CDR3 is made up of 16 amino acids. Trimming took 0 bases from V and 4 from J; bases not matched to a gene: 6. In DNA form, the CDR3 reads TGTGCCAGCAGTTACTCAGGGACAGGGACCTCCTATGGCTACACCTTC. This sequence encodes CASSYSGTGTSYGYTF.

V usage is TRBV29-1 and J usage is TRBJ2-7; D unclear. The CDR3 loop spans 11 amino acids. The V and J ends lost 8 bases and 1 base respectively, with 9 bases between them. Germline values: CDR1 SQVTM, CDR2 ANQGSEA. CDR3 sequence: CSPQWSYEQYF. The CDR3 bases are TGCAGCCCCCAGTGGTCCTACGAGCAGTACTTC.

This chain uses TRBV28 with TRBJ2-6, with 8 positions matching TRBD1. Germline CDR1 is MDHEN and CDR2 is SYDVKM. The trim removed 2 bases at V and 0 bases at J, leaving 15 bases unmatched. The CDR3 spans 21 residues. The CDR3 region has the DNA TGTGCCAGCAGTTTACGGATGACGCTCGGGACAGGACGCTCTGGGGCCAACGTCCTGACTTTC. It yields the protein CASSLRMTLGTGRSGANVLTF.

This chain joins TRBV7-9 and TRBJ1-1, with D unclear. There are 12 residues in the CDR3. V was clipped by 4 bases and J by 5 bases, with 8 bases between them. Germline V CDR1 and CDR2: SEHNR, FQNEAQ (reference sequence). The CDR3, as DNA: TGTGCCAGCAGCTCACAGAATACTGAAGCTTTCTTT. Amino acids: CASSSQNTEAFF.

The V and J genes are TRBV5-4 and TRBJ1-6, with a weak D call TRBD1 (5 bases). The V gene lost 1 base and the J gene lost 7 bases, with 12 bases spanning the gap. The V gene's germline CDR1 is SGHNT and CDR2 YYREEE (reference sequence). The length of the CDR3 is 15 residues. CDR3 amino acids: CASSLRQGRNSPLHF. The CDR3 DNA reads as TGTGCCAGCAGCTTGCGGCAGGGAAGGAATTCACCCCTCCACTTT.

This clone appeared once. The chain combines TRBV29-1 with TRBJ1-3; possibly TRBD1 for D (6 bases). CDR1 is SQVTM, CDR2 ANQGSEA, per germline. This CDR3 has 16 residues. Trimming took off 1 base at V and 0 bases at J, with 13 bases between the two ends. CDR3 region: CSVEAPRGTSGNTIYF. CDR3 nucleotide sequence: TGCAGCGTTGAAGCGCCCAGGGGAACCTCTGGAAACACCATATATTTT.

The genes are TRBV7-2 and TRBJ1-3; no firm D call. CDR3 length: 13 residues. V was pared by 8 bases and J by 0 bases, with 8 bases between. Germline V lookup: CDR1 SGHTA, CDR2 FQGNSA. The CDR3 protein is CASGRNSGNTIYF. The DNA for the CDR3 is TGTGCCAGCGGGAGGAACTCTGGAAACACCATATATTTT.

The V gene is TRBV7-8, the J gene TRBJ1-1, with a possible D match to TRBD1 (5 bases). The V gene lost 1 base and the J gene lost 1 base, with 13 bases spanning the gap. The CDR3 spans 16 residues. Germline lookup yields CDR1 SGHVS and CDR2 FQNEAQ. The CDR3 sequence is CASSLEGTGANTEAFF. The CDR3, as DNA: TGTGCCAGCAGCTTAGAAGGTACAGGAGCGAACACTGAAGCTTTCTTT. The variable domain in full, completed from reference TRBV7-8 and TRBJ1-1, reads GAGVSQSPRYKVAKRGQDVALRCDPISGHVSLFWYQQALGQGPEFLTYFQNEAQLDKSGLPSDRFFAERPEGSVSTLKIQRTQQEDSAVYLCASSLEGTGANTEAFFGQGTRLTVV.

The genes are TRBV27 and TRBJ1-6; TRBD1 agrees at 8 bases. V gave up 6 bases and J gave up 6 bases; unmatched junction bases: 4. The CDR3 runs 14 residues. Germline V gene data show CDR1 as MNHEY and CDR2 as SMNVEV (reference sequence). The CDR3: CASSMTGANSPLHF. The CDR3 nucleotides read TGTGCCAGCAGCATGACAGGGGCTAATTCACCCCTCCACTTT.

This sequence joins TRBV5-1 and TRBJ2-1, with 14 bases identical to TRBD2. The V gene end was trimmed by 4 bases and the J gene end by 1 base; junction bases not matched to a gene: 10. The CDR3 has 19 amino acids. In germline, CDR1 is SGHRS, CDR2 YFSETQ. This CDR3 reads CASSEDWTSGRISYNEQFF. The DNA for the CDR3 is TGCGCCAGCAGCGAGGACTGGACTAGCGGGAGGATATCCTACAATGAGCAGTTCTTC.

This sequence joins TRBV19 and TRBJ1-5, with 11 bases aligning to TRBD1. With V trimmed by 7 bases and J by 6 bases, 8 bases remained unmatched. CDR3 size: 15 residues. Germline V gene sequence: CDR1 LNHDA, CDR2 SQIVND (reference sequence). CDR3 sequence reads: CASTRGQGGRQPQHF. In DNA, the CDR3 is TGTGCCAGTACCAGGGGACAGGGGGGGCGTCAGCCCCAGCATTTT.

This clone was recorded only once. CDR3: CASSLEGRTGGELFF. The CDR3 DNA reads as TGTGCCAGCAGCTTAGAGGGCCGGACAGGCGGGGAGCTGTTTTTT. J is TRBJ2-2 and V is TRBV7-3; TRBD1 agrees at 7 bases. Germline assignment: CDR1 SGHTA and CDR2 FQGTGA. Trimming cost V 2 bases and J 7 bases; bases outside gene matches: 7. The CDR3 has 15 residues.

The chain links TRBV5-1 to TRBJ1-4; TRBD1 agrees at 9 bases. CDR1 is SGHRS and CDR2 is YFSETQ in the germline V gene. CDR3 length equals 16 residues. J gave up 4 bases and V 0 bases, and 4 bases lay outside the gene matches. CDR3 loop: CASSLDRGLVNEKLFF. The CDR3 DNA sequence: TGCGCCAGCAGCTTGGACAGGGGGCTGGTTAATGAAAAACTGTTTTTT.

The gene calls are TRBV5-1 and TRBJ2-5, with unresolved D. V was clipped by 6 bases and J by 2 bases, with 11 bases between them. In germline, CDR1 is SGHRS, CDR2 YFSETQ. This CDR3 has 13 residues. The CDR3 here is CASNQQWQETQYF. CDR3 DNA: TGCGCCAGCAACCAACAGTGGCAAGAGACCCAGTACTTC.

As regards this clone: Other DNA sequences in this specimen translate into the identical CDR3. The chain is built from TRBV9 and TRBJ2-7; D not certain. Trimming shortened V by 3 bases and J by 2 bases, and 6 bases separated the two germline ends. Germline assignment: CDR1 SGDLS and CDR2 YYNGEE. The CDR3 loop spans 12 amino acids. The CDR3 loop is CASSGLTYEQYF. The CDR3 region has the DNA TGTGCCAGCAGCGGCCTAACCTACGAGCAGTACTTC. The full variable domain, with the rest looked up from reference TRBV9 and TRBJ2-7, is DSGVTQTPKHLITATGQRVTLRCSPRSGDLSVYWYQQSLDQGLQFLIQYYNGEERAKGNILERFSAQQFPDLHSELNLSSLELGDSALYFCASSGLTYEQYFGPGTRLTVT.

This chain links TRBV19 with TRBJ2-5; TRBD2 agrees at 9 bases. V was pared by 6 bases and J by 7 bases, with 3 bases of the junction left unmatched. This CDR3 spans 12 amino acids. From germline, CDR1 is LNHDA and CDR2 SQIVND (reference sequence). CDR3 in amino acids: CASRPAGGTQYF. Written as DNA, the CDR3 is TGTGCCAGTAGGCCAGCGGGAGGGACCCAGTACTTC.

Notes on this clone: Additional DNA sequences in this sample encode the identical CDR3. This chain connects TRBV7-2 to TRBJ2-7; D ambiguous. The CDR3 runs 15 residues. Germline-derived CDR1 and CDR2 are SGHTA and FQGNSA. V lost 0 bases to trimming and J lost 0 bases, with 9 bases between them. The CDR3 DNA reads as TGTGCCAGCAGCTTAGCCGGTCTGAGCTCCTACGAGCAGTACTTC. Amino acid sequence: CASSLAGLSSYEQYF.

Comments on this clone: Other DNA sequences within the sample encode an identical CDR3. Here the CDR3 reads CASSVGLAGKTSTDTQYF. CDR3 DNA: TGTGCCAGCAGCGTAGGGCTAGCGGGGAAGACTAGCACAGATACGCAGTATTTT. The chain has TRBV9 and TRBJ2-3; TRBD2 agrees at 9 bases. CDR1 SGDLS and CDR2 YYNGEE come from the germline V gene. This CDR3 comprises 18 residues. The ends lost 0 bases at V and 0 bases at J; junction bases unmatched: 8.

This sequence joins TRBV3-1 (or the pseudogene TRBV3-2) and TRBJ1-2; 9 bases align to TRBD1. J lost 7 bases, V lost 4 bases, and 7 bases had no gene match. Germline CDR1 and CDR2: LGHDT and YNNKEL (reference sequence). The CDR3 consists of 14 residues. The DNA for the CDR3 is TGTGCCAGCAGCCTCCTCCTACAGGGGGCTGGCTACACCTTC. Translating gives CASSLLLQGAGYTF.

This chain connects TRBV27 to TRBJ2-7; D perhaps matches TRBD1 (6 bases). Germline loops: CDR1 MNHEY, CDR2 SMNVEV (reference sequence). V lost 4 bases, J lost 1 base, and 11 bases lay in between. The CDR3 is made up of 14 amino acids. CDR3 coding DNA: TGTGCCAGCAGTTCCTGGACAGAATCCTACGAGCAGTACTTC. Protein: CASSSWTESYEQYF.

This clone was seen only once. The chain employs TRBV28 and TRBJ2-7; tentatively, D is TRBD1 (6 bases). The CDR3 contains 14 residues. Trimming removed 6 bases from V and 0 bases from J, with 12 bases in between. Germline values: CDR1 MDHEN, CDR2 SYDVKM. In DNA form, the CDR3 reads TGTGCCAGCAGGGAATTGGGGGCCTCCTACGAGCAGTACTTC. It encodes CASRELGASYEQYF.